A single sample gave rise to the 22 T cell receptor beta chains below, sequenced in a study of identical twins. TCRdb recomputed calls from the 5' RACE reads with MiXCR, one row per CDR3 protein. Among roughly 700,000 distinct CDR3 sequences listed, roughly 8% were seen once. The sample also formed part of further work on yellow fever vaccine responses in identical twins.

Sequencing input: PBMCs. The receptors here all came from a young woman in good health.

As to this clonotype: A read error may account for a junction end that differs from germline. V gene TRBV5-1 combines with J gene TRBJ2-1; D is perhaps TRBD2 (6 bases). The CDR3 has 16 amino acids. Germline CDR1 is SGHRS and CDR2 is YFSETQ. CDR3 sequence: CASSLFSASVENEQFF. The CDR3 coding sequence is TGCGCTAGCAGCTTGTTTAGTGCTAGCGTTGAGAATGAGCAGTTCTTC. Full variable domain (missing parts from reference TRBV5-1 and TRBJ2-1): KAGVTQTPRYLIKTRGQQVTLSCSPISGHRSVSWYQQTPGQGLQFLFEYFSETQRNKGNFPGRFSGRQFSNSRSEMNVSTLELGDSALYLCASSLFSASVENEQFFGPGTRLTVL.

This clonotype occurred a few times. The chain links TRBV20-1 to TRBJ2-1; D possibly matches TRBD1 or TRBD2 (5 bases each). Germline lookup yields CDR1 DFQATT and CDR2 SNEGSKA (reference sequence). V lost 0 bases and J lost 4, with 13 bases in between. The CDR3 runs to 15 residues. The CDR3 sequence is CSARDFRDAYNEQFF. In DNA form, the CDR3 reads TGCAGTGCTAGAGACTTCCGGGACGCATACAATGAGCAGTTCTTC.

This clonotype was seen many times. The V and J genes are TRBV5-1 and TRBJ2-7; TRBD1 matches 7 bases. Per the germline V gene, CDR1 is SGHRS and CDR2 is YFSETQ. The CDR3 consists of 14 residues. J was trimmed by 1 base and V by 5 bases; bases with no gene match: 6. In DNA form, the CDR3 reads TGCGCCAGCAGACAGGGGACGGGATCCTACGAGCAGTACTTC. Translation: CASRQGTGSYEQYF.

This clonotype occurred many times. CDR3 region: CASSQGGGGGLTDEQYF. CDR3 DNA sequence: TGCGCCAGCAGCCAAGGTGGGGGAGGGGGGCTTACCGACGAGCAGTACTTC. This chain connects TRBV4-3 to TRBJ2-7, with D tentatively TRBD2 (7 bases). The CDR3 runs to 17 residues. Trimming stripped 1 base from V and 5 bases from J, with 21 bases between. Germline V lookup: CDR1 LGHNA, CDR2 YSLEER.

In this sample, this clonotype turned up a few times. The gene calls are TRBV28 and TRBJ2-5; D is tentatively TRBD1 or TRBD2 (6 bases each). Trimming cost V 6 bases and J 5 bases, with 19 bases left between them. The CDR3 is 15 amino acids. Germline V CDR1 and CDR2: MDHEN, SYDVKM. CDR3 coding DNA: TGTGCCAGCAGAATCGGACAGCGGGCAAGGGAGACCCAGTACTTC. Its protein is CASRIGQRARETQYF. Together with reference TRBV28 and TRBJ2-5, the CDR3 gives the full variable domain: DVKVTQSSRYLVKRTGEKVFLECVQDMDHENMFWYRQDPGLGLRLIYFSYDVKMKEKGDIPEGYSVSREKKERFSLILESASTNQTSMYLCASRIGQRARETQYFGPGTRLLVL.

In its sample, this clonotype was seen a few times. The chain uses TRBV12-3 or TRBV12-4 and TRBJ2-1, with TRBD2 identical over 10 bases. Trimming removed 2 bases from V and 1 base from J; junction bases left unmatched: 2. CDR3 size: 16 residues. Here the CDR3 reads CASSLRAGGSYNEQFF. The CDR3 region has the DNA TGTGCCAGCAGTTTACGAGCGGGAGGGTCCTACAATGAGCAGTTCTTC.

This clonotype came up many times. The chain uses TRBV5-1 and TRBJ2-2, with D uncertain. Germline values: CDR1 SGHRS, CDR2 YFSETQ. The CDR3 is made up of 14 amino acids. V dropped 4 bases and J dropped 1 base, with 8 bases sitting between them. As DNA, the CDR3 is TGCGCCAGCAGCGGAATAGGGAACACCGGGGAGCTGTTTTTT. This codes for CASSGIGNTGELFF.

This clonotype was counted only a few times. The chain carries TRBV11-2 and TRBJ2-2, with D possibly TRBD2 on 6 matching bases. This CDR3 contains 15 residues. Germline loops: CDR1 SGHAT, CDR2 FQNNGV. V dropped 6 bases and J dropped 4 bases, with 15 bases sitting between them. The CDR3 protein is CASRREEILTGELFF. The CDR3 DNA is TGTGCCAGCAGAAGGGAGGAGATACTCACCGGGGAGCTGTTTTTT.

This clonotype was recorded many times. The chain couples TRBV11-1 to TRBJ2-5, with 7 bases that match TRBD2. Germline CDR1 SGHAT, CDR2 FQDESV (reference sequence). The CDR3 loop spans 18 amino acids. Trimming at V came to 5 bases and at J to 4 bases, leaving 19 bases not matched to a gene. CDR3 amino acids: CASSTTTTSARRRETQYF. DNA of the CDR3: TGTGCCAGCAGCACGACCACTACTAGCGCGCGAAGGCGAGAGACCCAGTACTTC.

The chain recombines TRBV27 with TRBJ2-7; no clear D gene. The germline V gene has CDR1 MNHEY and CDR2 SMNVEV (reference sequence). The CDR3 consists of 15 residues. V was clipped by 6 bases and J by 0 bases, with 15 bases between them. Here the CDR3 reads CASRPEVTRSYEQYF. For the CDR3, the DNA is TGTGCCAGCAGACCCGAGGTGACCCGCTCCTACGAGCAGTACTTC.

This sequence joins TRBV29-1 and TRBJ2-1, with D perhaps TRBD2 (6 bases). The CDR3 loop spans 12 amino acids. The V and J ends lost 7 bases and 10 bases respectively, with 17 bases between them. Germline lookup yields CDR1 SQVTM and CDR2 ANQGSEA. CDR3 in DNA: TGCAGCGGAGCCGAATGGAGCGGGGAGCAGTTCTTC. Amino acids: CSGAEWSGEQFF.

Only a few counts were recorded for this clonotype. The rearrangement joins TRBV6-5 to TRBJ2-7, with 12 bases aligning to TRBD1. The CDR3 totals 16 residues. In germline, CDR1 is MNHEY, CDR2 SVGAGI. V shed 2 bases, J shed 2 bases, and the junction held 4 bases outside the gene matches. The CDR3 reads CASSYKGTGGAYEQYF. The CDR3 DNA reads as TGTGCCAGCAGTTACAAGGGGACAGGGGGCGCCTACGAGCAGTACTTC.

This clonotype was counted ten times or more. A junction boundary mismatches the germline segment, possibly from a read error. The J gene is TRBJ2-1, the V gene TRBV29-1; 10 positions agree with TRBD1. The CDR3 runs to 13 residues. Per germline, CDR1 SQVTM and CDR2 ANQGSEA. In nucleotides, the CDR3 is TGCAGCGTAGAAGACAGGGGGCTTAGTGAGCAGTTCTTC. It specifies CSVEDRGLSEQFF.

The table lists this clonotype with a few counts. The V and J genes are TRBV7-2 and TRBJ2-4; 9 bases fit TRBD1. The CDR3 runs 15 residues. Unmatched junction bases numbered 4, after V lost 3 bases and J lost 4 bases. Germline CDR1 reads SGHTA; CDR2 reads FQGNSA. Here the CDR3 reads CASSFRGQGKNIQYF. The DNA for the CDR3 is TGTGCCAGCAGCTTTCGTGGACAGGGGAAAAACATTCAGTACTTC.

The sample holds many counts of this clonotype. This chain connects TRBV12-3 or TRBV12-4 to TRBJ1-2, with TRBD1 matching 7 bases. V shed 1 base and J 4 bases; nucleotides not matched to a gene: 6. This CDR3 region has 15 residues. The CDR3 loop is CASSLGDRYLYGYTF. The CDR3 nucleotides read TGTGCCAGCAGTTTAGGGGACAGATACCTCTATGGCTACACCTTC.

The rearrangement joins TRBV27 to TRBJ1-5, with 12 bases lining up with TRBD1. The CDR3 has 20 amino acids. After removal of 1 base from V and 2 bases from J, the junction contained 12 bases not matched to a gene. Germline V gene data show CDR1 as MNHEY and CDR2 as SMNVEV (reference sequence). DNA for the CDR3: TGTGCCAGCAGTTTATTCAGCCCGGGACAGGGGGCGGGGGGCAATCAGCCCCAGCATTTT. It yields the protein CASSLFSPGQGAGGNQPQHF.

This clonotype was observed many times. The chain carries TRBV12-3 or TRBV12-4 and TRBJ2-1; maybe TRBD1 (6 bases). The CDR3 loop spans 14 amino acids. Deletions cut 5 bases from V and 5 bases from J, with 13 bases between. The DNA for the CDR3 is TGTGCCAGCAGTAACATCAGGGGCCACAATGAGCAGTTCTTC. It is translated as CASSNIRGHNEQFF.

This clonotype was counted between two and nine times. The chain couples TRBV20-1 to TRBJ1-5; D is uncertain. The V end was cut by 3 bases, the J end by 0 bases, with 9 bases between. Germline V gene data show CDR1 as DFQATT and CDR2 as SNEGSKA (reference sequence). The CDR3 consists of 14 residues. The CDR3 nucleotides are TGCAGTGCTAGCCTGATAGATAGCAATCAGCCCCAGCATTTT. It specifies CSASLIDSNQPQHF.

This clonotype was recorded at least ten times. The chain joins TRBV7-9 to TRBJ2-3, with a tentative D call TRBD2 (6 bases). Germline V gene sequence: CDR1 SEHNR, CDR2 FQNEAQ (reference sequence). The V and J ends lost 9 bases and 2 bases respectively, with 15 bases between them. This CDR3 has 14 amino acids. CDR3 DNA: TGTGCCAGGACCCGGGACTCCGACACAGATACGCAGTATTTT. This encodes CARTRDSDTDTQYF.

This clonotype was recorded at least ten times. The rearrangement links TRBV5-1 to TRBJ1-1; D possibly corresponds to TRBD1 (5 bases). V lost 5 bases to trimming and J lost 0 bases, with 20 bases between them. Germline-derived CDR1 and CDR2 are SGHRS and YFSETQ. This CDR3 is 17 amino acids long. CDR3 loop: CASRERVTGTVNTEAFF. For the CDR3, the DNA is TGCGCCAGCAGGGAGCGGGTCACCGGGACGGTGAACACTGAAGCTTTCTTT. Based on the CDR3 plus reference TRBV5-1 and TRBJ1-1, the full variable domain is KAGVTQTPRYLIKTRGQQVTLSCSPISGHRSVSWYQQTPGQGLQFLFEYFSETQRNKGNFPGRFSGRQFSNSRSEMNVSTLELGDSALYLCASRERVTGTVNTEAFFGQGTRLTVV.

The V and J genes are TRBV28 and TRBJ2-7, with TRBD2 identical over 8 bases. There are 14 residues in the CDR3. CDR1 and CDR2 from the germline V gene are MDHEN and SYDVKM. With 4 bases clipped from V and 4 bases from J, the junction kept 6 bases outside the gene matches. CDR3 sequence reads: CASSWAASGYEQYF. DNA for the CDR3: TGTGCCAGCAGTTGGGCTGCTAGCGGGTACGAGCAGTACTTC.

In its sample, this clonotype was seen many times. The chain is built from TRBV5-1 and TRBJ2-1, with D unresolved. Germline CDR1 SGHRS, CDR2 YFSETQ. V was pared by 7 bases and J by 4 bases, with 12 bases between. This CDR3 has 13 amino acids. The CDR3 loop is CASQAEMYNEQFF. CDR3 coding DNA: TGCGCCAGCCAAGCAGAGATGTACAATGAGCAGTTCTTC.